A single sample is the source of the 19 T cell receptor beta chains below, sequenced in a study of regulatory T cells in long-lasting Graves disease (dated by TCRdb to the early 2020s). This sample's time point label indicates: newly diagnosed GD, antithyroid drugs for less than 3 months. For both TCR sequencing and RNA sequencing, RNA was extracted from PBMCs using TRIzol. The library was generated by multiplex PCR. Sequenced on an Illumina HiSeq 4000. iRepertoire HTBI primers and Arm-PCR amplification of CDR3 regions were used to construct TCR beta libraries. TCRdb reprocessed the public reads (quality trimming at Q25 with fastp, clone calling with MiXCR) and kept in-frame beta chains. Under each unique CDR3 protein, matching rows form one entry showing the most common genes and DNA. Here the sample has approximately 540,000 distinct CDR3 sequences; about 12% occur a single time. Almost 9% of the sample lies in the top ten.

These data are also associated with another study on T cells in Graves' hyperthyroidism and ophthalmopathy.

The specimen comprised peripheral blood mononuclear cells (PBMCs), sampled at new diagnosis, from a patient treated with antithyroid drugs. Every receptor here comes from a woman aged 25 to 39 with Graves disease. Donor details come from another sample of the same person, matched by shared clones.

Only a few counts were recorded for this clonotype. A much larger clone is a single base away; this may be a read error. The V gene is TRBV12-5, the J gene TRBJ1-2; 7 bases line up with TRBD1. The CDR3 totals 20 residues. Germline CDR1 reads LGHNT; CDR2 reads FRNRAP. V trimming: 5 bases; J trimming: 1 base; junction bases outside the gene matches: 22. CDR3 DNA sequence: TGTGCTAGTGGTCCGACTAAACCCAGGACAGGCTCATTCCGTAACTATGGCTACACCTTC. Protein sequence: CASGPTKPRTGSFRNYGYTF.

A few counts support this clonotype. An end of the junction does not agree with germline; a read error may underlie this. The chain recombines TRBV7-2 with TRBJ2-3; 7 bases are shared with TRBD2. Germline CDR1 reads SGHTA; CDR2 reads FQGNSA. This CDR3 is 15 amino acids long. CDR3 DNA sequence: TGCGCCAGCAGCCAAGAAGGGAGGGCCTCGGATACGCAGTATTTT. It translates to CASSQEGRASDTQYF.

The chain has TRBV4-3 and TRBJ1-4, with D tentatively TRBD1 (5 bases). The germline CDR1 and CDR2 sequences are LGHNA and YSLEER. The CDR3 spans 15 residues. Trimming took off 2 bases at V and 8 bases at J, with 15 bases between the two ends. The CDR3 DNA reads as TGCGCCAGCAGCCAATCTCCAGGGTGGAGCGAAAAACTGTTTTTT. It is translated as CASSQSPGWSEKLFF.

This chain connects TRBV5-1 to TRBJ2-7, with TRBD2 as a possible D gene (5 bases). V was trimmed by 4 bases and J by 7 bases, leaving 15 bases between them. This CDR3 spans 13 amino acids. Per germline, CDR1 SGHRS and CDR2 YFSETQ. CDR3 sequence (DNA): TGCGCCAGCAGCCGAGGAACTAGTATGGAGCAGTACTTC. The encoded protein is CASSRGTSMEQYF.

The table lists this clonotype with many counts. This chain connects TRBV30 to TRBJ1-1; TRBD1 aligns across 7 bases. The CDR3 is 13 amino acids. With V trimmed by 1 base and J by 1 base, 0 bases remained unmatched. CDR1 and CDR2 from the germline V gene are GTSNPN and SVGIG (reference sequence). CDR3 DNA sequence: TGTGCCTGGAGTGGACAGGGGAACACTGAAGCTTTCTTT. Encoded protein: CAWSGQGNTEAFF.

The V and J genes are TRBV9 and TRBJ2-1; 8 bases fit TRBD2. Looked up from germline, CDR1 is SGDLS and CDR2 is YYNGEE. CDR3 length: 16 amino acids. Trimming cost V 3 bases and J 6 bases; bases outside gene matches: 11. CDR3 nucleotides: TGTGCCAGCAGCGCCGAGGGACTAGGGGGGGTCAATGAGCAGTTCTTC. It codes for CASSAEGLGGVNEQFF. Complete variable domain (other parts from reference TRBV9 and TRBJ2-1): DSGVTQTPKHLITATGQRVTLRCSPRSGDLSVYWYQQSLDQGLQFLIQYYNGEERAKGNILERFSAQQFPDLHSELNLSSLELGDSALYFCASSAEGLGGVNEQFFGPGTRLTVL.

The chain links TRBV4-3 to TRBJ1-2, with D maybe TRBD1 (6 bases). The CDR3 loop spans 15 amino acids. The germline CDR1 and CDR2 sequences are LGHNA and YSLEER. V was clipped by 4 bases and J by 8 bases, with 20 bases between them. The CDR3 loop is CASSPLGAPGDGYTF. Here the CDR3 DNA reads TGCGCCAGCAGCCCCTTAGGGGCTCCAGGGGACGGCTACACCTTC.

This clonotype has at least ten counts. J is TRBJ2-5 and V is TRBV20-1, with 9 bases that match TRBD2. Trimming removed 0 bases from V and 2 bases from J; junction bases left unmatched: 10. The CDR3 runs to 17 residues. The germline V gene encodes CDR1 DFQATT and CDR2 SNEGSKA (reference sequence). CDR3 residues: CSARDPGLAWVQETQYF. CDR3 DNA sequence: TGCAGTGCTAGAGATCCCGGACTAGCGTGGGTTCAAGAGACCCAGTACTTC.

This clonotype was seen ten or more times. This sequence joins TRBV12-3 or TRBV12-4 and TRBJ1-2; the D gene is possibly TRBD1 (5 bases). V lost 5 bases and J lost 0, with 7 bases in between. CDR3 length: 13 residues. CDR3 DNA: TGTGCCAGCAGTAGACAGACTAACTATGGCTACACCTTC. As protein: CASSRQTNYGYTF.

At least ten counts were recorded for this clonotype. The chain has TRBV6-2 or TRBV6-3 and TRBJ1-6; D perhaps matches TRBD1 (6 bases). The V end lost 5 bases, the J end lost 7 bases, and 12 bases lay between the germline ends. Per germline, CDR1 MNHEY and CDR2 SVGEGT. The CDR3 is 14 residues long. In nucleotides, the CDR3 is TGTGCCAGCAGTACTCAGGGGTTCAATTCACCCCTCCACTTT. This translates into CASSTQGFNSPLHF.

This clonotype was picked up one time. The chain carries TRBV3-1 and TRBJ2-1, with D unclear. The CDR3 spans 15 residues. The V and J ends lost 0 bases and 3 bases respectively, with 9 bases between them. Germline-derived CDR1 and CDR2 are LGHDT and YNNKEL (reference sequence). The CDR3 DNA reads as TGTGCCAGCAGCCAAGATCTGCGGAACTACAATGAGCAGTTCTTC. This codes for CASSQDLRNYNEQFF.

This clonotype was seen ten or more times. This chain uses TRBV7-3 with TRBJ2-3; no clear D. Germline-derived CDR1 and CDR2 are SGHTA and FQGTGA. Trimming cost V 3 bases and J 0 bases, with 16 bases left between them. CDR3 length: 17 residues. Here the CDR3 reads CASSLWGGDPSTDTQYF. CDR3 coding DNA: TGTGCCAGCAGCTTGTGGGGTGGCGACCCTAGCACAGATACGCAGTATTTT.

V gene TRBV9 combines with J gene TRBJ1-3, with unresolved D. The CDR3 has 14 residues. Germline V lookup: CDR1 SGDLS, CDR2 YYNGEE. V shed 3 bases and J shed 0 bases, with 7 bases lying between them. The DNA for the CDR3 is TGTGCCAGCAGCGCGTATAGCTCTGGAAACACCATATATTTT. Encoded protein: CASSAYSSGNTIYF.

This clonotype was detected ten times or more. The chain couples TRBV6-2 or TRBV6-3 to TRBJ2-5; D remains unclear. Germline values: CDR1 MNHEY, CDR2 SVGEGT. The V gene lost 2 bases and the J gene lost 2 bases, with 6 bases spanning the gap. The CDR3 has 13 residues. Here the CDR3 DNA reads TGTGCCAGCAGTTACAGGGCTCAAGAGACCCAGTACTTC. Residues: CASSYRAQETQYF.

This clonotype was counted at least ten times. The rearrangement links TRBV2 to TRBJ1-1, with 7 bases matching TRBD1. This CDR3 has 12 amino acids. Per the germline V gene, CDR1 is SNHLY and CDR2 is FYNNEI. V trimming: 4 bases; J trimming: 7 bases; junction bases outside the gene matches: 3. The CDR3 here is CASSVGDSEAFF. The CDR3 nucleotides are TGTGCCAGCAGTGTAGGGGACAGTGAAGCTTTCTTT. The full variable domain, its missing parts supplied by reference TRBV2 and TRBJ1-1, is EPEVTQTPSHQVTQMGQEVILRCVPISNHLYFYWYRQILGQKVEFLVSFYNNEISEKSEIFDDQFSVERPDGSNFTLKIRSTKLEDSAMYFCASSVGDSEAFFGQGTRLTVV.

The chain links TRBV7-7 to TRBJ2-1, with TRBD2 identical over 11 bases. Germline CDR1 reads SSHAT; CDR2 reads FNYEAQ (reference sequence). The CDR3 runs to 14 residues. The trim removed 2 bases at V and 9 bases at J, leaving 3 bases unmatched. DNA for the CDR3: TGTGCCAGCAGCTTAAGTACTAGCGGGAGTGAGCAGTTCTTC. Translation: CASSLSTSGSEQFF.

This chain connects TRBV7-9 to TRBJ2-1; the match to TRBD2 covers 11 bases. CDR3 length: 15 amino acids. V gave up 4 bases and J gave up 5 bases; unmatched junction bases: 4. Germline CDR1 is SEHNR and CDR2 is FQNEAQ (reference sequence). CDR3 amino acids: CASSYPTSGNNEQFF. The CDR3 bases are TGTGCCAGCAGCTACCCGACTAGCGGGAACAATGAGCAGTTCTTC.

This clonotype was seen many times. This chain uses TRBV3-1 with TRBJ2-5, with a weak D call TRBD2 (5 bases). Trimming removed 5 bases at V and 8 bases at J, with 9 bases between. Looked up from germline, CDR1 is LGHDT and CDR2 is YNNKEL (reference sequence). The CDR3 sequence is 11 residues long. CDR3 amino acids: CASSSWTTQYF. In nucleotides, the CDR3 is TGTGCCAGCAGCTCGTGGACTACCCAGTACTTC.

Ten or more counts support this clonotype. The V call is TRBV28, the J call TRBJ1-3; 8 nucleotides line up with TRBD1. Germline-derived CDR1 and CDR2 are MDHEN and SYDVKM. The CDR3 contains 20 residues. Trimming took 8 bases from V and 0 from J; bases not matched to a gene: 21. As DNA, the CDR3 is TGTGCCAGCGACACACCATCCGGGACAGGCATTACCTACTCTGGAAACACCATATATTTT. It specifies CASDTPSGTGITYSGNTIYF.